Listed below are T cell receptor beta chains from one sample, sequenced in a study of blood T cell repertoires in COVID-19. Clones were sequenced by immunoSEQ multiplex PCR, and TCRdb holds only the in-frame ones, with some missing. The sample records 90,000 or so clones, around 72% being singletons. Material for sequencing was peripheral blood. These receptors were collected from a woman older than 75 with acute or convalescent COVID-19. Both conserved end residues are part of each CDR3. The D gene is left open where the match is weak. Size is stated for part of the rows, as once, few or many counts, or as a class when the clone is expanded.

J gene: TRBJ1-2
D gene: TRBD1
V gene: TRBV5-1
clone size: few
CDR3 DNA: TGCGCCAGCAACAGGGGGCCTAACTATGGCTACACCTTC
CDR3 protein: CASNRGPNYGYTF

J gene: TRBJ2-7
D gene: NA
V gene: TRBV28
clone size: NA
CDR3 DNA: TGTGCCAGCAGTTCGGCAGGGCTTTATTCCGAGCAGTACTTC
CDR3 protein: CASSSAGLYSEQYF

J gene: TRBJ1-2
D gene: NA
V gene: TRBV5-4
clone size: NA
CDR3 DNA: TGTGCCAGCAGCTTGGTCAGCGATAACTATGGCTACACCTTC
CDR3 protein: CASSLVSDNYGYTF

J gene: TRBJ2-3
D gene: TRBD2
V gene: TRBV5-4
clone size: NA
CDR3 DNA: TGTGCCAGCAGCTTGAACCGGGAGGGAGATACGCAGTATTTT
CDR3 protein: CASSLNREGDTQYF

J gene: TRBJ2-5
D gene: TRBD2
V gene: TRBV27
clone size: NA
CDR3 DNA: TGTGCCAGCAGTAGAGCGGGGGCCATCCTCCAAGAGACCCAGTACTTC
CDR3 protein: CASSRAGAILQETQYF

J gene: TRBJ1-4
D gene: TRBD1
V gene: TRBV4-2
clone size: NA
CDR3 DNA: TGTGCCAGCAGCCCGGGACAGGGAGAGAAACTGTTTTTT
CDR3 protein: CASSPGQGEKLFF

J gene: TRBJ2-3
D gene: TRBD2
V gene: TRBV9
clone size: NA
CDR3 DNA: TGTGCCAGCAGCGGGACTAGCGGGGGCTGGCAGGATACGCAGTATTTT
CDR3 protein: CASSGTSGGWQDTQYF

J gene: TRBJ2-1
D gene: TRBD2
V gene: TRBV7-6
clone size: NA
CDR3 DNA: TGTGCCAGCAGCTTAGCGTTGGGGGGGTCCGGTGGCTACAATGAGCAGTTCTTC
CDR3 protein: CASSLALGGSGGYNEQFF

J gene: TRBJ1-2
D gene: NA
V gene: TRBV7-9
clone size: NA
CDR3 DNA: TGTGCCAGCAGCTTATCTGGGGCTGCAAACTATGGCTACACCTTC
CDR3 protein: CASSLSGAANYGYTF

J gene: TRBJ1-2
D gene: NA
V gene: TRBV18
clone size: NA
CDR3 DNA: TGTGCCAGCTCACCGAGGGGGTCGGACATCGGCTACACCTTC
CDR3 protein: CASSPRGSDIGYTF

J gene: TRBJ1-2
D gene: NA
V gene: TRBV6-2/TRBV6-3
clone size: NA
CDR3 DNA: TGTGCCAGCAGTTTCAGGGGCTATGGCTACACCTTC
CDR3 protein: CASSFRGYGYTF

J gene: TRBJ1-2
D gene: TRBD1
V gene: TRBV11-2
clone size: few
CDR3 DNA: TGTGCCAGCAGCTTAGCACAGGGGGCGCTTGGCTACACCTTC
CDR3 protein: CASSLAQGALGYTF

J gene: TRBJ2-5
D gene: TRBD2
V gene: TRBV5-6
clone size: NA
CDR3 DNA: TGTGCCAGCAGCTTGGGCGCGGGGGGGCGGGAGACCCAGTACTTC
CDR3 protein: CASSLGAGGRETQYF

J gene: TRBJ2-5
D gene: NA
V gene: TRBV2
clone size: NA
CDR3 DNA: TGTGCCAGCAGCCTCGGGGAACAAGAGACCCAGTACTTC
CDR3 protein: CASSLGEQETQYF

J gene: TRBJ1-1
D gene: NA
V gene: TRBV28
clone size: few
CDR3 DNA: TGTGCCAGCAGCACCGGACAGAAAAATAAAGCTTTCTTT
CDR3 protein: CASSTGQKNKAFF

J gene: TRBJ1-2
D gene: TRBD1
V gene: TRBV6-6
clone size: NA
CDR3 DNA: TGTGCCACCGAACAGGGGCCCCGCTATGGCTACACCTTC
CDR3 protein: CATEQGPRYGYTF

J gene: TRBJ2-2
D gene: NA
V gene: TRBV7-3
clone size: NA
CDR3 DNA: TGTGCCAGCAGCGACAACCCCAACAGGGAAATGCTGTTTTTT
CDR3 protein: CASSDNPNREMLFF